These 6 T cell receptor beta chains were sequenced from one sample in a study of cytomegalovirus exposure and HLA in healthy donors. Vbeta (60) and Jbeta (13) primers were used in the PCR. Repertoires were generated with immunoSEQ multiplex PCR, while TCRdb's copy carries only in-frame clones and drops some. This sample carries around 140,000 clones, approximately 80% of them seen once, and the ten largest clones take under 3%. Sequenced: PBMCs. These TCRs come from a female donor in good health and CMV-seronegative.

This clone was picked up a small number of times. The CDR3 DNA reads as TGCGCCAGCAGCCACACGGAAAAGGGACAGGGGTATCGGGAGACCCAGTACTTC. Its translation: CASSHTEKGQGYRETQYF. The chain employs TRBV4-1 and TRBJ2-5; the match to TRBD1 covers 10 bases. This CDR3 contains 18 residues. V lost 3 bases and J lost 5; bases outside the gene matches: 15. CDR1 MGHRA and CDR2 YSYEKL come from the germline V gene.

The CDR3 region has the DNA TGTGCCTGGACCGCGACTAGTTTTGATACGCAGTATTTT. It specifies CAWTATSFDTQYF. The gene calls are TRBV30 and TRBJ2-3; possibly TRBD2 for D (6 bases). V lost 4 bases to trimming and J lost 6 bases, with 14 bases between them. This CDR3 comprises 13 residues. Germline V gives CDR1 GTSNPN, CDR2 SVGIG (reference sequence). Looking up the rest from reference TRBV30 and TRBJ2-3 gives the full variable domain: SQTIHQWPATLVQPVGSPLSLECTVEGTSNPNLYWYRQAAGRGLQLLFYSVGIGQISSEVPQNLSASRPQDRQFILSSKKLLLSDSGFYLCAWTATSFDTQYFGPGTRLTVL.

CDR3 region: CASSRTGKDTEAFF. The CDR3 nucleotides read TGTGCCAGCAGCAGGACAGGGAAGGACACTGAAGCTTTCTTT. The V call is TRBV7-9, the J call TRBJ1-1, with 8 bases aligning to TRBD1. Germline V gene data show CDR1 as SEHNR and CDR2 as FQNEAQ (reference sequence). This CDR3 comprises 14 residues. Trimming at V came to 5 bases and at J to 3 bases, leaving 5 bases not matched to a gene.

The rearrangement joins TRBV29-1 to TRBJ2-5, with D tentatively TRBD2 (5 bases). The CDR3 has 12 amino acids. CDR1 is SQVTM and CDR2 is ANQGSEA in the germline V gene. The V end lost 6 bases, the J end lost 4 bases, and 12 bases lay between the germline ends. Here the CDR3 reads CSVSPGTETQYF. The DNA for the CDR3 is TGCAGCGTCTCCCCGGGAACAGAGACCCAGTACTTC.

V gene TRBV5-1 combines with J gene TRBJ2-3, with 11 bases aligning to TRBD2. This CDR3 spans 16 amino acids. Germline V gene sequence: CDR1 SGHRS, CDR2 YFSETQ. After removal of 1 base from V and 3 bases from J, the junction contained 4 bases not matched to a gene. The CDR3: CASSLTSGSSTDTQYF. Here the CDR3 DNA reads TGCGCCAGCAGCTTGACTAGCGGGAGTAGTACAGATACGCAGTATTTT.

The V call is TRBV28, the J call TRBJ2-5; no firm D call. From germline, CDR1 is MDHEN and CDR2 SYDVKM. V was shortened by 10 bases and J by 0 bases, with 9 bases between the two germline ends. This CDR3 is 12 amino acids long. The CDR3 loop is CATNLYQETQYF. As DNA, the CDR3 is TGTGCCACTAATCTGTACCAAGAGACCCAGTACTTC. The variable domain in full, completed from reference TRBV28 and TRBJ2-5, reads DVKVTQSSRYLVKRTGEKVFLECVQDMDHENMFWYRQDPGLGLRLIYFSYDVKMKEKGDIPEGYSVSREKKERFSLILESASTNQTSMYLCATNLYQETQYFGPGTRLLVL.